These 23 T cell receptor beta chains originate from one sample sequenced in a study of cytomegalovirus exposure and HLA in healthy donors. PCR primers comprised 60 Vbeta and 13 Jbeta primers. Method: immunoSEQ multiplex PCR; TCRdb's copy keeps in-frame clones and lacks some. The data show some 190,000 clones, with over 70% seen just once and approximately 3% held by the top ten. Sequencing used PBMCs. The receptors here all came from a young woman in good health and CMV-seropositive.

The DNA for the CDR3 is TGTGCCAGCAGTGAAGTCAGGGGCCGAGAAGAGACCCAGTACTTC. It encodes CASSEVRGREETQYF. The chain links TRBV2 to TRBJ2-5, with a weak D call TRBD1 (6 bases). V lost 1 base and J 3 bases, leaving 12 bases between the germline ends. The CDR3 covers 15 residues. The germline V gene encodes CDR1 SNHLY and CDR2 FYNNEI.

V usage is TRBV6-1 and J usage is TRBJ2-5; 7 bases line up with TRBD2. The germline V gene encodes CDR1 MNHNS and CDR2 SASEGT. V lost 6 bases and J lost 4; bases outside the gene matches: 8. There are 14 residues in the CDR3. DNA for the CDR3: TGTGCCAGCAGGCCGGGCGGGAGAGGAGAGACCCAGTACTTC. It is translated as CASRPGGRGETQYF.

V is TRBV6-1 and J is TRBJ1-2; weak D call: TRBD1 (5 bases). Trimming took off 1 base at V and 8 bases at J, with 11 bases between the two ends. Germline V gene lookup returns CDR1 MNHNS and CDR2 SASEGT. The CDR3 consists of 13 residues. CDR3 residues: CASSEDRSRGYTF. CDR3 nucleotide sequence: TGTGCCAGCAGTGAAGACAGGAGTCGAGGCTACACCTTC.

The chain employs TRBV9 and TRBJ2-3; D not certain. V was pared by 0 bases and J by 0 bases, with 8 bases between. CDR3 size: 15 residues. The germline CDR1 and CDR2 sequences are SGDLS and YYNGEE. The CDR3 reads CASSVASPSTDTQYF. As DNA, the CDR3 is TGTGCCAGCAGCGTAGCGAGCCCTAGCACAGATACGCAGTATTTT.

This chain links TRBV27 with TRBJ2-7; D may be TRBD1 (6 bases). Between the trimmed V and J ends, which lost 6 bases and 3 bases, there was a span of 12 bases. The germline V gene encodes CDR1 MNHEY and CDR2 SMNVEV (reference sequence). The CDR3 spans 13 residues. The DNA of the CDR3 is TGTGCCAGCAGAAACAGGGCCTACTACGAGCAGTACTTC. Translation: CASRNRAYYEQYF.

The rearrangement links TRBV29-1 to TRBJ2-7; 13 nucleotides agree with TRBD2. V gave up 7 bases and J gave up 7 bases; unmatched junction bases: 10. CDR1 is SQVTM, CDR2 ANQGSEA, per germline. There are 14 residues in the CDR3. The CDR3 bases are TGCAGCGGGCGACTAGCGGGAGGAGTCGGGGAGCAGTACTTC. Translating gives CSGRLAGGVGEQYF.

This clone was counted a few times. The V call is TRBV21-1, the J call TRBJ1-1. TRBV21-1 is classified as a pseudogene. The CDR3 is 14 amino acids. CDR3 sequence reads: CASSAYGTAYEAFF. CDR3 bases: TGTGCCAGCAGTGCATACGGGACTGCCTATGAAGCTTTCTTT.

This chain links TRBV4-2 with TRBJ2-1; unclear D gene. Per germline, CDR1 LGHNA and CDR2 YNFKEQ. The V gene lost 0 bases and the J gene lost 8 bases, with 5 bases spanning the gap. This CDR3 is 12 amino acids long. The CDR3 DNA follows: TGTGCCAGCAGCCAAGAACTCGATGAGCAGTTCTTC. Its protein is CASSQELDEQFF.

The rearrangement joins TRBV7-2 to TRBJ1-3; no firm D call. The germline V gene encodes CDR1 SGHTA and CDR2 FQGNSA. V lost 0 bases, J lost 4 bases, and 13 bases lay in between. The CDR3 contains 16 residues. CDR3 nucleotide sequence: TGTGCCAGCAGCTTAGCGCTCGGGGTAGCAGGAAACACCATATATTTT. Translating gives CASSLALGVAGNTIYF.

The DNA for the CDR3 is TGCGCCAGCCGAACCCCCGGGTCAACCAATGAGCAGTTCTTC. The encoded protein is CASRTPGSTNEQFF. The V call is TRBV4-1, the J call TRBJ2-1; the D is unclear. Germline V lookup: CDR1 MGHRA, CDR2 YSYEKL. CDR3 length: 14 amino acids. V dropped 8 bases and J dropped 6 bases, with 17 bases sitting between them.

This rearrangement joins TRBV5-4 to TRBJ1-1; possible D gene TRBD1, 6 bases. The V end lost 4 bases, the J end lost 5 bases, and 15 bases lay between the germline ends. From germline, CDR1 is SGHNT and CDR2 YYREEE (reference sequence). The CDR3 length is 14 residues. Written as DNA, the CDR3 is TGTGCCAGCAGCAGGGGGAGGGAGACGACTGAAGCTTTCTTT. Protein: CASSRGRETTEAFF.

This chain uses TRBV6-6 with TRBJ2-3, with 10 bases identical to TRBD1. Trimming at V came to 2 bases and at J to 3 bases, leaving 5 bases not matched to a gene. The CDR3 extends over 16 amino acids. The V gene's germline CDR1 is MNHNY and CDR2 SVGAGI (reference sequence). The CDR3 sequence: CASSYGQGVETDTQYF. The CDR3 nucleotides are TGTGCCAGCAGTTACGGACAGGGGGTTGAAACAGATACGCAGTATTTT.

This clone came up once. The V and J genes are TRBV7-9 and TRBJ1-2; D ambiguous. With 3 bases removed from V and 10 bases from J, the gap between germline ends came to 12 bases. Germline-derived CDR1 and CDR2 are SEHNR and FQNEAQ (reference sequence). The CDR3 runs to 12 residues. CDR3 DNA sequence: TGTGCCAGCAGCTTCCACGAGGGAACCTACACCTTC. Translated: CASSFHEGTYTF.

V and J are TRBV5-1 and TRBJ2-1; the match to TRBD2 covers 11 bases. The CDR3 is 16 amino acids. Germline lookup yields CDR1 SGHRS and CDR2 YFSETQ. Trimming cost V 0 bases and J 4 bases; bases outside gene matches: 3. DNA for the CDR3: TGCGCCAGCAGCTTGGTGACTAGCGGGGCGTACAATGAGCAGTTCTTC. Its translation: CASSLVTSGAYNEQFF.

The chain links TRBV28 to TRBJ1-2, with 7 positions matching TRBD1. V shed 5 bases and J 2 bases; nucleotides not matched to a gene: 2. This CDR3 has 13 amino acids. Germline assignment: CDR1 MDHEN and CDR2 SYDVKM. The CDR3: CASSRQGNYGYTF. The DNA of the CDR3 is TGTGCCAGCAGTCGACAGGGAAACTATGGCTACACCTTC.

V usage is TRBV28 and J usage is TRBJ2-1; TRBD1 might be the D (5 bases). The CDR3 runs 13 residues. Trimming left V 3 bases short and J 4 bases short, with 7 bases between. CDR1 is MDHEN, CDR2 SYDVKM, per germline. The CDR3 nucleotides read TGTGCCAGCAGTTTGGCAGGGTACAATGAGCAGTTCTTC. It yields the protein CASSLAGYNEQFF.

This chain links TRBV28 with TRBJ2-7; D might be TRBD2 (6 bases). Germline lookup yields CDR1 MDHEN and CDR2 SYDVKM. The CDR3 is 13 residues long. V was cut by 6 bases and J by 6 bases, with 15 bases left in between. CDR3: CASSRRGLFEQYF. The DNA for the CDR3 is TGTGCCAGCAGCCGAAGGGGACTCTTCGAGCAGTACTTC.

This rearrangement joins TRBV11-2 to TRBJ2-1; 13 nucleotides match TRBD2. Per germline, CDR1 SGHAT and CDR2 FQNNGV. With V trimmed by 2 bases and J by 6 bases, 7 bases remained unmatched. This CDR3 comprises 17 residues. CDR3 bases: TGTGCCAGCAGCTTATGGACTAGCGGGAGTAGAGGCAATGAGCAGTTCTTC. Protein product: CASSLWTSGSRGNEQFF.

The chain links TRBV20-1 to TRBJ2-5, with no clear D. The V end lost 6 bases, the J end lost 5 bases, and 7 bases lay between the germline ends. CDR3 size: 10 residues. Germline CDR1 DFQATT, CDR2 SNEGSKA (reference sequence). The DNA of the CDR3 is TGCAGTGCGGGCAGGGAGACCCAGTACTTC. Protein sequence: CSAGRETQYF.

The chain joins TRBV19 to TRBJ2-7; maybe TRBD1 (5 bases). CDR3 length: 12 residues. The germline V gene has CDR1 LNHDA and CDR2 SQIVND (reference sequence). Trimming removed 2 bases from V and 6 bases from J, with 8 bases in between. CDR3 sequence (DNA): TGTGCCAGTAGTATACAGGGATCCGAGCAGTACTTC. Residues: CASSIQGSEQYF.

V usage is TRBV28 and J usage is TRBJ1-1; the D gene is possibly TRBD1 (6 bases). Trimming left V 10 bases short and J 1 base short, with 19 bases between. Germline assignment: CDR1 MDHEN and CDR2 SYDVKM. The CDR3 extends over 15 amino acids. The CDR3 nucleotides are TGTGCCACCTTTTCCCAGGGGTCCAGGAACACTGAAGCTTTCTTT. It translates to CATFSQGSRNTEAFF.

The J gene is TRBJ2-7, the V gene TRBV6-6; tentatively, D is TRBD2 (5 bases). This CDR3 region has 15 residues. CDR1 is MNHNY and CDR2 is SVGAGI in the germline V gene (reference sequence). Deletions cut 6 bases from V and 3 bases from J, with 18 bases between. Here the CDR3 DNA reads TGTGCCAGCAGCCCGAGGGCGGACCCTCTCTACGAGCAGTACTTC. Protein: CASSPRADPLYEQYF.

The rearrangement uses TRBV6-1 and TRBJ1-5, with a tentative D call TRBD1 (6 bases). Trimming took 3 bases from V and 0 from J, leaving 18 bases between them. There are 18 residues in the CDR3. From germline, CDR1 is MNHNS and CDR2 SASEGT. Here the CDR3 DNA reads TGTGCCAGCAGTGAGGGGACACTTCCAATTAATAGCAATCAGCCCCAGCATTTT. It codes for CASSEGTLPINSNQPQHF.